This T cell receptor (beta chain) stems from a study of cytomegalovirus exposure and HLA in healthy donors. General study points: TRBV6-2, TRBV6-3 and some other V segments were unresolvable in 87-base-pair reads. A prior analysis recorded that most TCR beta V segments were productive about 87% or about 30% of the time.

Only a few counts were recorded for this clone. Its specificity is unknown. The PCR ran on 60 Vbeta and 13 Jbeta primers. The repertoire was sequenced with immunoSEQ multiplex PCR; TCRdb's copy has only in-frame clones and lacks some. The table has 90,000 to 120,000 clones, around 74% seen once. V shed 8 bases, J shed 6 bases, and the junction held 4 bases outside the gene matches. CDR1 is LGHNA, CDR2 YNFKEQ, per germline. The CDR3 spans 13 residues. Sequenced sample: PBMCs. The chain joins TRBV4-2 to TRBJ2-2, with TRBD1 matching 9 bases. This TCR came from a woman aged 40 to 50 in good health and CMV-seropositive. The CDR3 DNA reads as TGTGCCAGCTCACAGGGGGCGCCCGGGGAGCTGTTTTTT. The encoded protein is CASSQGAPGELFF.